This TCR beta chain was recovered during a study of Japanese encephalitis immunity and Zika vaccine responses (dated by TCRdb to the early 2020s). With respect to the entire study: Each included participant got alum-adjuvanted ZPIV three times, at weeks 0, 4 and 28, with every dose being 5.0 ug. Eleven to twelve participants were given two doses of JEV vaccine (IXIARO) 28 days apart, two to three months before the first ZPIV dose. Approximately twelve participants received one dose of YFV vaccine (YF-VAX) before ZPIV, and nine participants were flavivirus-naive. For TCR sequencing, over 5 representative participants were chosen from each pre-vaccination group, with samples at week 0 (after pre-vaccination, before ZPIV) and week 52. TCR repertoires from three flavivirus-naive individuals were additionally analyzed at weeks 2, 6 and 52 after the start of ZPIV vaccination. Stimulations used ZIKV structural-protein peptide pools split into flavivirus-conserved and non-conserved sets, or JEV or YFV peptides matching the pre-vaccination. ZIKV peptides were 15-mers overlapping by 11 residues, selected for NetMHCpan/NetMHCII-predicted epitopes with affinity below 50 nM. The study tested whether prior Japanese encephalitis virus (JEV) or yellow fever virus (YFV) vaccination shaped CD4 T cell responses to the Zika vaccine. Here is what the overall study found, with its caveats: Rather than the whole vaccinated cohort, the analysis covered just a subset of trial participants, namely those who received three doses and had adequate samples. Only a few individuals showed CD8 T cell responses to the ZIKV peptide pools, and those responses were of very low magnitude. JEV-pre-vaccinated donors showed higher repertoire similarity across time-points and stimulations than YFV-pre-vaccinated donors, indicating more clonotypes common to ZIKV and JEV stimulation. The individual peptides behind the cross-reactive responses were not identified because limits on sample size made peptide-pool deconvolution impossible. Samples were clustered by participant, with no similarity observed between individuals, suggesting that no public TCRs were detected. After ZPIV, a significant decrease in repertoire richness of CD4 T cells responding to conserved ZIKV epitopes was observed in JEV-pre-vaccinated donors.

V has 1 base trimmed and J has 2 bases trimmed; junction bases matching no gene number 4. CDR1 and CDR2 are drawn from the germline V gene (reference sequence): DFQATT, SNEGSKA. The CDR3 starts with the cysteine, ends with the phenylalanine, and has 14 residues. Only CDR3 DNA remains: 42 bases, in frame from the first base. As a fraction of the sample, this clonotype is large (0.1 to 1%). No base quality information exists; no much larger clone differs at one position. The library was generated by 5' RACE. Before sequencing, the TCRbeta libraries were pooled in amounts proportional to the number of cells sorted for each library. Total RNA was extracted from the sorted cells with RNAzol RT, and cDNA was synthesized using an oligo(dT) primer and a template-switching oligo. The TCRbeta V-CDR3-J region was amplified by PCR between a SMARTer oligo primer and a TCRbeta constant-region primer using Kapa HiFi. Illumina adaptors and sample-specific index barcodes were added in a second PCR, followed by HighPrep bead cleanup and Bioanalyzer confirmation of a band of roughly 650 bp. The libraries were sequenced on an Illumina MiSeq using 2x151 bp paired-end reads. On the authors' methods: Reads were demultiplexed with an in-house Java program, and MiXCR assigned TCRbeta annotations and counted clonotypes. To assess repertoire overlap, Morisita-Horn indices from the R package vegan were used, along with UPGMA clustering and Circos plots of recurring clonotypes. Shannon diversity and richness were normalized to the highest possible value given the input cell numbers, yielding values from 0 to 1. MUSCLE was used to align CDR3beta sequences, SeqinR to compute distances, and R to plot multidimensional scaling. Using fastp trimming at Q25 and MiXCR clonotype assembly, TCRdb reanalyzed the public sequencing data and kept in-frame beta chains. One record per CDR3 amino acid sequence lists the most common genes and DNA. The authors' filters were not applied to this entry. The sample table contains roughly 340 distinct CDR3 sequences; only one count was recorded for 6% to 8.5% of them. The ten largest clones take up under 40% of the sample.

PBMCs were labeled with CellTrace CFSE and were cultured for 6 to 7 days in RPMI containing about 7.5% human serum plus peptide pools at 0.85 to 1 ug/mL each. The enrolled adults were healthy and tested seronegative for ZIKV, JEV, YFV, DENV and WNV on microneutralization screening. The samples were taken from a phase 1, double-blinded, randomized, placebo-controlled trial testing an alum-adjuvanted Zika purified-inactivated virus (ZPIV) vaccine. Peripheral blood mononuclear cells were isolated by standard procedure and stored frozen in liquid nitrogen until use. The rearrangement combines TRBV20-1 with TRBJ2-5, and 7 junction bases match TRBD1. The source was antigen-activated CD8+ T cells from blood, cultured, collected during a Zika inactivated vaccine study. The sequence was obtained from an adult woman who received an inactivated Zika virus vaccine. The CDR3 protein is CSARVPRGQETQYF. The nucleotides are TGCAGTGCTAGAGTTCCCAGGGGGCAAGAGACCCAGTACTTC.